Following are 10 T cell receptor beta chains from one sample sequenced in a study of blood T cell repertoires in COVID-19. The data were produced by immunoSEQ multiplex PCR, yet TCRdb's version contains in-frame clones alone and is incomplete. The sample has just over 35,000 clones; approximately 91% are singletons. Material: peripheral blood. The receptors were gathered from a human donor in a cohort sampled during active COVID-19.

This clone was seen a few times. The chain carries TRBV10-3 and TRBJ2-2, with D possibly being TRBD1 (6 bases). There are 12 residues in the CDR3. The V end lost 10 bases, the J end lost 6 bases, and 12 bases lay between the germline ends. Per germline, CDR1 ENHRY and CDR2 SYGVKD. CDR3 nucleotides: TGTGCCAGCTCACAGGGTCCCGGGGAGCTGTTTTTT. Its translation is CASSQGPGELFF.

The chain uses TRBV5-6 and TRBJ2-7, with D tentatively TRBD1 (5 bases). The CDR3 spans 15 residues. V was cut by 4 bases and J by 4 bases, with 18 bases left in between. Germline CDR1 SGHDT, CDR2 YYEEEE. CDR3 amino acids: CASSHPTGAIYEQYF. The CDR3 bases are TGTGCCAGCAGCCACCCTACAGGTGCTATTTACGAGCAGTACTTC.

The rearrangement links TRBV7-9 to TRBJ2-5, with 10 positions matching TRBD1. With 5 bases clipped from V and 1 base from J, the junction kept 7 bases outside the gene matches. Germline V lookup: CDR1 SEHNR, CDR2 FQNEAQ (reference sequence). The CDR3 runs 16 residues. CDR3 sequence (DNA): TGTGCCAGCAGCGAGGACAGGGGGTTATCCCAAGAGACCCAGTACTTC. This encodes CASSEDRGLSQETQYF.

This rearrangement joins TRBV29-1 to TRBJ2-7; 10 nucleotides line up with TRBD1. In germline, CDR1 is SQVTM, CDR2 ANQGSEA. With V trimmed by 6 bases and J by 1 base, 6 bases remained unmatched. This CDR3 comprises 14 residues. In nucleotides, the CDR3 is TGCAGCGTGATACAGGGACAGGGGTCCTACGAGCAGTACTTC. It specifies CSVIQGQGSYEQYF.

J is TRBJ1-4 and V is TRBV30; TRBD1 is a possible D gene (5 bases). Germline values: CDR1 GTSNPN, CDR2 SVGIG (reference sequence). The CDR3 totals 13 residues. Trimming pared 1 base from V and 8 bases from J, leaving 11 bases between. The chain's CDR3 is CAWSALGGEKLFF. CDR3 sequence (DNA): TGTGCCTGGAGTGCCCTCGGGGGGGAAAAACTGTTTTTT. Together with reference TRBV30 and TRBJ1-4, the CDR3 gives the full variable domain: SQTIHQWPATLVQPVGSPLSLECTVEGTSNPNLYWYRQAAGRGLQLLFYSVGIGQISSEVPQNLSASRPQDRQFILSSKKLLLSDSGFYLCAWSALGGEKLFFGSGTQLSVL.

J is TRBJ2-1 and V is TRBV28; maybe TRBD1 (5 bases). The germline CDR1 and CDR2 sequences are MDHEN and SYDVKM. The CDR3 covers 17 residues. Trimming stripped 3 bases from V and 0 bases from J, with 15 bases between. CDR3 loop: CASSFPSTGHSYNEQFF. The CDR3 DNA sequence: TGTGCCAGCAGTTTTCCGAGCACAGGTCACTCCTACAATGAGCAGTTCTTC.

Of note for this clone: Since a much larger clone is just one base distant, this may be a read error. V is TRBV27 and J is TRBJ2-3; TRBD2 matches at 10 bases. The germline V gene has CDR1 MNHEY and CDR2 SMNVEV (reference sequence). The CDR3 has 14 amino acids. V dropped 5 bases and J dropped 4; count of bases not matched to a gene: 3. The CDR3 loop is CASSERGGSDTQYF. The CDR3 region has the DNA TGTGCCAGCAGTGAGCGGGGGGGCTCAGATACGCAGTATTTT.

The genes are TRBV19 and TRBJ2-1, with 8 bases fitting TRBD2. The germline V gene has CDR1 LNHDA and CDR2 SQIVND (reference sequence). The ends lost 1 base at V and 8 bases at J; junction bases unmatched: 10. CDR3 length: 16 residues. This CDR3 is CASSIGGTSRYDEQFF. The CDR3 DNA is TGTGCCAGTAGTATAGGTGGGACTAGTAGGTATGATGAGCAGTTCTTC.

The J gene is TRBJ1-1, the V gene TRBV2; unclear D gene. The germline V gene encodes CDR1 SNHLY and CDR2 FYNNEI. This CDR3 contains 15 residues. With 4 bases removed from V and 2 bases from J, the gap between germline ends came to 14 bases. This CDR3 reads CASSATRHPNTEAFF. The DNA for the CDR3 is TGTGCCAGCAGTGCAACTAGACACCCAAACACTGAAGCTTTCTTT.

The rearrangement joins TRBV2 to TRBJ1-4; D is perhaps TRBD1 (6 bases). With 2 bases removed from V and 1 base from J, the gap between germline ends came to 8 bases. Germline V CDR1 and CDR2: SNHLY, FYNNEI. This CDR3 is built from 15 residues. The chain's CDR3 is CASSEQGITNEKLFF. The CDR3 DNA reads TGTGCCAGCAGTGAACAGGGGATAACTAATGAAAAACTGTTTTTT.